One and the same sample provided the 17 T cell receptor beta chains below, sequenced in a study of cytomegalovirus exposure and HLA in healthy donors. In the PCR, 60 Vbeta and 13 Jbeta primers were used. Clones were sequenced by immunoSEQ multiplex PCR, and TCRdb holds only the in-frame ones, with some missing. The sample shows roughly 100,000 clones, around four fifths of them seen only once. Sequences were obtained from PBMCs. The receptors derive from a woman between 40 and 50 years old in good health and CMV-seropositive.

The chain links TRBV2 to TRBJ2-3; the match to TRBD2 covers 8 bases. CDR1 is SNHLY and CDR2 is FYNNEI in the germline V gene. The CDR3 sequence is 15 residues long. With V trimmed by 2 bases and J by 5 bases, 6 bases remained unmatched. The CDR3 bases are TGTGCCAGCAGTGAAAATAGCGGGGTGGTAGATACGCAGTATTTT. Residues: CASSENSGVVDTQYF.

The chain joins TRBV21-1 to TRBJ2-5; the D segment call TRBD1 is taken from the table without a DNA check. TRBV21-1 is a listed pseudogene. The CDR3 sequence is 14 residues long. The CDR3 loop is CASSARDRRKTQYF. The DNA of the CDR3 is TGTGCCAGCAGCGCTCGGGACAGGAGAAAAACCCAGTACTTC.

The rearrangement uses TRBV28 and TRBJ2-5; D call uncertain. V gave up 7 bases and J gave up 5 bases, with 23 bases separating them. Per germline, CDR1 MDHEN and CDR2 SYDVKM. The CDR3 consists of 16 residues. In DNA, the CDR3 is TGTGCCAGCATCCCGCCCCGGGTCACCGGCCGGGAGACCCAGTACTTC. Its protein product is CASIPPRVTGRETQYF.

The chain joins TRBV27 to TRBJ2-7, with D perhaps matching TRBD1 (6 bases). Germline CDR1 is MNHEY and CDR2 is SMNVEV (reference sequence). The CDR3 has 15 amino acids. Trimming took 6 bases from V and 0 from J, leaving 15 bases between them. Here the CDR3 DNA reads TGTGCCAGCAGCCCTACTTTGACAGGCTCCTACGAGCAGTACTTC. Translating it yields CASSPTLTGSYEQYF.

The genes are TRBV13 and TRBJ2-1; 8 nucleotides agree with TRBD1. V shed 4 bases and J 9 bases; nucleotides not matched to a gene: 14. The V gene's germline CDR1 is PRHDT and CDR2 FYEKMQ (reference sequence). The CDR3 sequence is 16 residues long. The CDR3 sequence is CASSSTGWQGAVEQFF. CDR3 DNA sequence: TGTGCCAGCAGCTCGACAGGTTGGCAGGGGGCAGTTGAGCAGTTCTTC.

V and J are TRBV6-5 and TRBJ2-7; tentatively, D is TRBD1 (6 bases). CDR1 and CDR2 (germline): MNHEY, SVGAGI. V was shortened by 11 bases and J by 2 bases, with 19 bases between the two germline ends. The CDR3 is 14 residues long. The DNA for the CDR3 is TGTGCCGCCGGACAGTCGCTTTCAACCTACGAGCAGTACTTC. It encodes CAAGQSLSTYEQYF.

V gene TRBV7-9 combines with J gene TRBJ2-7, with D uncertain. V shed 5 bases and J shed 6 bases, with 14 bases lying between them. The CDR3 is made up of 13 amino acids. Germline loops: CDR1 SEHNR, CDR2 FQNEAQ (reference sequence). The CDR3 loop is CASSPLTLSEQYF. In DNA form, the CDR3 reads TGTGCCAGCAGCCCCCTAACTCTTAGCGAGCAGTACTTC.

This chain joins TRBV27 and TRBJ1-5, with 7 bases fitting TRBD1. This CDR3 has 19 residues. V gave up 3 bases and J gave up 5 bases; unmatched junction bases: 19. In germline, CDR1 is MNHEY, CDR2 SMNVEV (reference sequence). The CDR3 DNA is TGTGCCAGCAGTTTCTTGATATCGCGGGAACAGGGGCTCCATCAGCCCCAGCATTTT. Its protein product is CASSFLISREQGLHQPQHF.

J is TRBJ2-7 and V is TRBV29-1; 11 bases map to TRBD2. CDR1 is SQVTM and CDR2 is ANQGSEA in the germline V gene. V lost 7 bases to trimming and J lost 3 bases; unmatched junction nucleotides: 8. This CDR3 region has 14 residues. The CDR3 bases are TGCAGCGCCGCCAGTACTAGCGGGAGCTACGAGCAGTACTTC. This encodes CSAASTSGSYEQYF.

This clone was observed a handful of times. This sequence joins TRBV20-1 and TRBJ1-1; 7 bases line up with TRBD1. Losses at the gene ends were 6 bases for V and 6 bases for J; bases not matched to a gene: 4. The CDR3 is made up of 11 amino acids. The germline V gene encodes CDR1 DFQATT and CDR2 SNEGSKA (reference sequence). The CDR3 loop reads CSALGQAEAFF. The CDR3 nucleotides read TGCAGTGCCCTAGGACAGGCTGAAGCTTTCTTT.

This chain joins TRBV9 and TRBJ2-5, with TRBD2 matching over 8 bases. V dropped 2 bases and J dropped 4; count of bases not matched to a gene: 7. In germline, CDR1 is SGDLS, CDR2 YYNGEE. The CDR3 extends over 15 amino acids. CDR3 nucleotides: TGTGCCAGCAGCGTCCAAGCGGGAGTAGGAGAGACCCAGTACTTC. This encodes CASSVQAGVGETQYF.

V and J are TRBV9 and TRBJ2-2; no firm D call. V lost 3 bases to trimming and J lost 11 bases, with 11 bases between them. The CDR3 is 12 residues long. Looked up from germline, CDR1 is SGDLS and CDR2 is YYNGEE. Here the CDR3 DNA reads TGTGCCAGCAGCGGCCTTGAGAGCGAGCTGTTTTTT. This gives the protein CASSGLESELFF.

The chain employs TRBV13 and TRBJ2-5, with D perhaps matching TRBD2 (6 bases). The J call is uncertain, as TRBJ2-7 better fits the DNA end. The CDR3 contains 15 residues. Germline CDR1 PRHDT, CDR2 FYEKMQ (reference sequence). This CDR3 is CASSFILAGGYEQYF. CDR3 nucleotides: TGTGCCAGCAGCTTCATACTAGCTGGAGGCTACGAGCAGTACTTC.

V usage is TRBV13 and J usage is TRBJ2-5, with TRBD1 as a possible D gene (6 bases). The germline V and J ends were trimmed by 2 bases and 2 bases, with 12 bases remaining between them. The V gene's germline CDR1 is PRHDT and CDR2 FYEKMQ (reference sequence). This CDR3 region has 15 residues. This CDR3 is CASSLRGRGQETQYF. The CDR3 nucleotides are TGTGCCAGCAGCTTACGGGGCAGGGGACAAGAGACCCAGTACTTC.

V usage is TRBV4-3 and J usage is TRBJ2-2; possible D gene TRBD1, 5 bases. The CDR3 covers 16 residues. From germline, CDR1 is LGHNA and CDR2 YSLEER. V lost 0 bases and J lost 3, with 11 bases in between. This CDR3 is CASSQERTPHTGELFF. CDR3 coding DNA: TGCGCCAGCAGCCAAGAAAGGACACCTCACACCGGGGAGCTGTTTTTT.

This chain uses TRBV18 with TRBJ1-1; the D gene is possibly TRBD1 (5 bases). The CDR3 has 17 amino acids. Trimming left V 0 bases short and J 1 base short, with 15 bases between. Germline V CDR1 and CDR2: KGHSH, LQKENI. As DNA, the CDR3 is TGTGCCAGCTCACCACCGAGGGACGGAGGGAAGAACACTGAAGCTTTCTTT. It codes for CASSPPRDGGKNTEAFF. The full variable domain, with the rest looked up from reference TRBV18 and TRBJ1-1, is NAGVMQNPRHLVRRRGQEARLRCSPMKGHSHVYWYRQLPEEGLKFMVYLQKENIIDESGMPKERFSAEFPKEGPSILRIQQVVRGDSAAYFCASSPPRDGGKNTEAFFGQGTRLTVV.

Points on this clone: One end of the junction does not line up with germline, which may come from a read error. This chain joins TRBV5-5 and TRBJ2-7; D is undetermined. The CDR3 is 11 amino acids. Per germline, CDR1 SGHKS and CDR2 YYEKEE (reference sequence). The CDR3 here is CASSLLGQPRF. The CDR3 bases are TGTGCCAGCAGCTTGCTTGGGCAGCCACGCTTC.